This T cell receptor beta chain was observed in a study of cytomegalovirus exposure and HLA in healthy donors (dated by TCRdb to the late 2010s). Regarding the research as a whole: A later analysis indicated that the roughly 130 validation repertoires were generated on the platform also employed for the 600 to 750 repertoires of the first cohort. The aim of the study was to test whether cataloging public T cell receptors could identify signatures of past pathogen exposure. High-throughput TCR immunosequencing, statistical association of individual TCRs with disease status, and machine learning were combined to predict cytomegalovirus infection status. Besides the first cohort of 666 subjects, a separate validation cohort made up of 120 different subjects was used.

Summary of the overall study and its limitations: Cytomegalovirus status was reported to be diagnosed by the classifier with high specificity and sensitivity in both the original and validation cohorts. In a later analysis, TCRs clustered in the first cohort were found to also tend to co-occur in the 120 or so validation repertoires, with approximately 95% of cluster scores above 0. The validation cohort had no HLA typing available for a later analysis, so co-occurrence within that cohort was assessed over all 130 or so repertoires. According to the authors, the approach could potentially be generalized to other disease states and immunological phenotypes. Most TCR sequences were observed very rarely across donors, whereas some public TCRs were present in many individuals. A few of the identified cytomegalovirus-associated TCR beta chains were confirmed in vitro to be specific for cytomegalovirus antigens. A total of fewer than 200 TCR beta chains were listed by the study as associated with cytomegalovirus.

Separate from the approximately 670-subject first cohort, the validation cohort of 120 subjects was the group to which the donors belonged. For CDR1 and CDR2, the germline V gene lists SGHDN and FVKESK. V is shortened by 0 bases, J by 2 bases, and the region joining them spans 8 bases. The cysteine opens and the phenylalanine closes a CDR3 of 16 amino acids. Only the CDR3 DNA stays, 48 bases, in frame from base 1. Libraries were built with the immunoSEQ multiplex PCR assay. The authors processed their data as follows. A statistical classification framework was built for diagnosing cytomegalovirus status from the catalog of TCR beta chain sequences. TCRdb's version of the immuneACCESS table is confined to in-frame rearrangements and falls short of the full clone set. An unresolved V gene accounts for under half of the shortfall where checked; the remainder is of unknown origin. That table gives V, J and clone size, and the DNA gave D and trimming. This sample comprises about 240,000 clones, around nine tenths of them detected only once. The ten largest clones take up 2% to 3% of the sample.

For this clone: The antigen this receptor binds is unknown. Per-base qualities were not stored, and no clone one base away is much larger.

Rearrangement joined TRBV14 to TRBJ2-6; the D gene is perhaps TRBD2, from 6 matching bases. The clonotype comes from a man aged 18 to 30 in good health and CMV-seronegative. Sequenced sample: PBMCs. CDR3 sequence: CASSQERGPGANVLTF. The base sequence is TGTGCCAGCAGCCAAGAGCGGGGACCTGGGGCCAACGTCCTGACTTTC.